The 14 T cell receptor beta chains in this list originate from one sample, sequenced in a study of follicular helper T cells after annual influenza vaccination. The time point was: 2014-2015 season, pre-vaccination. The method was immunoSEQ multiplex PCR; TCRdb's version includes in-frame clones alone and lacks a portion of them. The sample has some 13,000 clones, under 80% seen once. Here the sequenced sample was CXCR5- memory CD4+ T cells sorted from blood, taken on the day of influenza vaccination. The receptors originated from an adult who received the influenza vaccine.

The chain combines TRBV10-3 with TRBJ2-7, with D perhaps assigned TRBD1 or TRBD2 (7 bases each). There are 17 residues in the CDR3. CDR1 and CDR2 from the germline V gene are ENHRY and SYGVKD. V gave up 4 bases and J gave up 7 bases, with 26 bases separating them. CDR3 loop: CAISGSVRGGQMREQYF. The CDR3 DNA is TGTGCCATCAGTGGATCGGTCAGGGGGGGTCAAATGAGGGAGCAGTACTTC.

The rearrangement joins TRBV19 to TRBJ1-5; tentative D call: TRBD1 (6 bases). Germline V CDR1 and CDR2: LNHDA, SQIVND (reference sequence). V lost 6 bases and J 1 base, leaving 28 bases between the germline ends. The CDR3 spans 20 residues. In nucleotides, the CDR3 is TGTGCCAGTAGAAAGACCTTTTGGGGGGCGGCAGCTCAGAGCAATCAGCCCCAGCATTTT. Protein product: CASRKTFWGAAAQSNQPQHF. The whole variable domain, remainder taken from reference TRBV19 and TRBJ1-5, is DGGITQSPKYLFRKEGQNVTLSCEQNLNHDAMYWYRQDPGQGLRLIYYSQIVNDFQKGDIAEGYSVSREKKESFPLTVTSAQKNPTAFYLCASRKTFWGAAAQSNQPQHFGDGTRLSIL.

This clone turned up a few times. The rearrangement links TRBV19 to TRBJ1-3; D may be TRBD1 (6 bases). The CDR3 totals 13 residues. The germline V and J ends were trimmed by 9 bases and 7 bases, with 16 bases remaining between them. CDR1 and CDR2 from the germline V gene are LNHDA and SQIVND (reference sequence). Written as DNA, the CDR3 is TGTGCCAGGAAGAGGGGGTATGGCAACACCATATATTTT. Its translation is CARKRGYGNTIYF.

The chain employs TRBV11-3 and TRBJ2-7; D perhaps matches TRBD2 (5 bases). This CDR3 spans 16 amino acids. V was cut by 5 bases and J by 3 bases, with 20 bases left in between. Germline values: CDR1 SGHNT, CDR2 YENEEA. The CDR3 loop reads CASSPYTRKFFYEQYF. CDR3 DNA sequence: TGTGCCAGCAGCCCGTATACTAGGAAATTCTTCTACGAGCAGTACTTC. The full variable domain, with the rest looked up from reference TRBV11-3 and TRBJ2-7, is EAGVVQSPRYKIIEKKQPVAFWCNPISGHNTLYWYLQNLGQGPELLIRYENEEAVDDSQLPKDRFSAERLKGVDSTLKIQPAELGDSAVYLCASSPYTRKFFYEQYFGPGTRLTVT.

The rearrangement links TRBV6-5 to TRBJ2-7, with a tentative D call TRBD1 (5 bases). The CDR3 extends over 12 amino acids. Germline V CDR1 and CDR2: MNHEY, SVGAGI. V lost 6 bases and J 6 bases, leaving 12 bases between the germline ends. CDR3 DNA: TGTGCCAGCAGCCCAACAGGTCGCGAGCAGTACTTC. Protein product: CASSPTGREQYF.

This clone was observed once. CDR3 nucleotide sequence: TGTGCCAGCAGCTTGTTCGTTTTTCAGGGTATCCACGAGCAGTACTTC. This encodes CASSLFVFQGIHEQYF. The V gene is TRBV5-6, the J gene TRBJ2-7, with TRBD1 as a possible D gene (5 bases). The germline V gene encodes CDR1 SGHDT and CDR2 YYEEEE. The CDR3 loop spans 16 amino acids. Between the trimmed V and J ends, which lost 1 base and 5 bases, there was a span of 19 bases.

The chain recombines TRBV14 with TRBJ1-2; D unclear. CDR1 is SGHDN and CDR2 is FVKESK in the germline V gene. V shed 4 bases and J shed 3 bases, with 9 bases lying between them. The length of the CDR3 is 13 residues. CDR3 sequence (DNA): TGTGCCAGCAGCCTGGTACGGGACTATGGCTACACCTTC. Translation gives CASSLVRDYGYTF.

CDR3 in DNA: TGTGCCAGCAGACCCCCTAGCGGGGGGGCAAATGAGCAGTTCTTC. Protein product: CASRPPSGGANEQFF. This chain joins TRBV11-2 and TRBJ2-1; TRBD2 agrees at 12 bases. Germline CDR1 SGHAT, CDR2 FQNNGV. The CDR3 has 15 amino acids. The J segment lost 7 bases and the V segment lost 6 bases, leaving 7 bases of the junction unmatched.

The V and J genes are TRBV12-2 and TRBJ1-1; the table's TRBD1 call for D was not verified on the DNA. TRBV12-2 is termed a pseudogene. The CDR3 has 18 amino acids. The CDR3, as DNA: TGTGCAAGTCGCCAGGTAACAACAGGGGAAGGAGGGAACACTGAAGCTTTCTTT. Translating gives CASRQVTTGEGGNTEAFF.

V usage is TRBV7-9 and J usage is TRBJ1-4; 7 nucleotides agree with TRBD1. Germline V gene sequence: CDR1 SEHNR, CDR2 FQNEAQ (reference sequence). J lost 6 bases, V lost 4 bases, and 5 bases had no gene match. The CDR3 runs to 14 residues. Here the CDR3 DNA reads TGTGCCAGCAGCTCCAGGGACAGCCATGAAAAACTGTTTTTT. Protein sequence: CASSSRDSHEKLFF.

The V and J genes are TRBV10-3 and TRBJ1-2, with D possibly being TRBD1 (6 bases). The ends were cut back, 7 bases at V and 7 bases at J, with 16 bases in the middle. CDR3 size: 13 residues. Germline V lookup: CDR1 ENHRY, CDR2 SYGVKD. CDR3 sequence: CAITTNRALGYTF. CDR3 nucleotide sequence: TGTGCCATCACCACCAACAGGGCCCTTGGCTACACCTTC.

This clone has only a few counts. V and J are TRBV27 and TRBJ1-2, with D maybe TRBD1 (6 bases). The CDR3 has 18 residues. V was pared by 3 bases and J by 7 bases, with 27 bases between. The germline gives CDR1 MNHEY, CDR2 SMNVEV (reference sequence). The DNA for the CDR3 is TGTGCCAGCAGTTTTCATTCCCGGACAGCCATATCTATGTCTGGCTACACCTTC. As protein: CASSFHSRTAISMSGYTF.

The chain links TRBV7-9 to TRBJ2-3; 11 bases are a match to TRBD2. The germline V gene encodes CDR1 SEHNR and CDR2 FQNEAQ (reference sequence). V lost 1 base, J lost 5 bases, and 5 bases stayed unmatched. This CDR3 has 16 amino acids. The CDR3 sequence is CASSLGLAGGRDTQYF. The CDR3 DNA sequence: TGTGCCAGCAGCTTAGGGCTAGCGGGGGGTAGAGATACGCAGTATTTT.

The rearrangement joins TRBV6-6 to TRBJ2-4, with 8 nucleotides matching TRBD1. This CDR3 is built from 13 residues. Germline loops: CDR1 MNHNY, CDR2 SVGAGI (reference sequence). V shed 2 bases and J 13 bases; nucleotides not matched to a gene: 7. The CDR3 DNA sequence: TGTGCCAGCAGTTACGGGGACAGGTCTATCCAGTACTTC. Translation: CASSYGDRSIQYF.